A selection of T cell receptor beta chains follows, all from one sample in a study of blood T cell repertoires in COVID-19. Only in-frame clones appear in the TCRdb table, and some are missing; sequencing was by immunoSEQ multiplex PCR. Of fewer than 300,000 clones listed, approximately 90% were seen once; the top ten hold 2.2%. Sequencing input: peripheral blood. These receptors were collected from a young woman with COVID-19, enrolled during active disease. Each CDR3 is given with its conserved first and last residue. D genes are given only for firm matches. Where a row states a size, it is once, few, many or the class of an expanded clone; other rows omit it.

DNA	CDR3	size	V	D	J
TGTGCCACCAGCAGAGATCAATCCCAGACCCAGTACTTC	CATSRDQSQTQYF	NA	TRBV15	NA	TRBJ2-5
TGCGCCAGCAGCTTGGCTGCGGGAAGCGAGCAGTACTTC	CASSLAAGSEQYF	NA	TRBV5-1	NA	TRBJ2-7
TGTGCCAGCAGTGCCCAGGGGAGAACTAATGAAAAACTGTTTTTT	CASSAQGRTNEKLFF	NA	TRBV27	NA	TRBJ1-4
TGTGCCAGTAGTATGGGAGGAAGGGATACGGCCTACGAGCAGTACTTC	CASSMGGRDTAYEQYF	NA	TRBV19	NA	TRBJ2-7
TGTGCCAGCAGCCCTAGCGGGCTTGCCTACGAGCAGTACTTC	CASSPSGLAYEQYF	NA	TRBV6-2/TRBV6-3	TRBD2	TRBJ2-7
TGCGCCAGCAGCCAAGCGAGGGGAGGAGGAAACATTCAGTACTTC	CASSQARGGGNIQYF	NA	TRBV4-1	NA	TRBJ2-4
TGTGCCAGCAGCCCCGGACAGGGCAATCCTAATGAAAAACTGTTTTTT	CASSPGQGNPNEKLFF	NA	TRBV5-4	TRBD1	TRBJ1-4
TGCACCAGCAGCCAAGTCAGGACAGGGTCCCACTCTGGAAACACCATATATTTT	CTSSQVRTGSHSGNTIYF	NA	TRBV1	NA	TRBJ1-3
TGTGCCAGCAGTTTAAATGTTGGGGGAGGGAGAGAGACCCAGTACTTC	CASSLNVGGGRETQYF	NA	TRBV28	TRBD2	TRBJ2-5
TGTGCCAGCAGTCTCCGGGGGGACACCATATATTTT	CASSLRGDTIYF	NA	TRBV6-5	NA	TRBJ1-3
TGTGCCAGCAGCCAAGGACTAGCGGAGCACTACGAGCAGTACTTC	CASSQGLAEHYEQYF	once	TRBV3-1/TRBV3-2	TRBD2	TRBJ2-7
TGTGCCAGCAGCATACAAGGGGTACTCTACAATGAGCAGTTCTTC	CASSIQGVLYNEQFF	NA	TRBV5-4	NA	TRBJ2-1
TGTGCCAGTAGCCCCAGCTCGACTAGCGGGAAAGAGACCCAGTACTTC	CASSPSSTSGKETQYF	NA	TRBV19	TRBD2	TRBJ2-5
TGCGCCAGCAGTCAATCGAACGGGAGTCCCGGGGAGCTGTTTTTT	CASSQSNGSPGELFF	few	TRBV23-1	NA	TRBJ2-2
TGTGCCAGCAGTGTCTTACCGGGAGTCGGACACGAGCAGTACTTC	CASSVLPGVGHEQYF	NA	TRBV6-2/TRBV6-3	NA	TRBJ2-7
TGTGCCACCAGTGAGAACAGGGGTAGCAATTCACCCCTCCACTTT	CATSENRGSNSPLHF	NA	TRBV24-1	TRBD1	TRBJ1-6
TGTGCCAGCAGGGAAGGGACATTTAGCAATCAGCCCCAGCATTTT	CASREGTFSNQPQHF	NA	TRBV6-1	NA	TRBJ1-5
TGTGCCAGCACAGGGCCGAACACTGAAGCTTTCTTT	CASTGPNTEAFF	NA	TRBV2	NA	TRBJ1-1
TGTGCCAGCAGCAAAGACACCTACGGGAAGTGGGGCTACACCTTC	CASSKDTYGKWGYTF	NA	TRBV21-1	NA	TRBJ1-2
TGTGCCAGCACCCTGGACAGGGCACGAGAGCCCCAGCATTTT	CASTLDRAREPQHF	NA	TRBV2	TRBD1	TRBJ1-5
TGTGCCAGCAGTTCGCGACAGGGGCAACACGAGCAGTACTTC	CASSSRQGQHEQYF	NA	TRBV6-6	TRBD1	TRBJ2-7
TGCGCCAGCAGCTTGGGCCAGGGGGATCAGCCCCAGCATTTT	CASSLGQGDQPQHF	NA	TRBV5-1	TRBD1	TRBJ1-5
TGTGCCAGCTCACGACTAGCGGGAGCCACCGGGGAGCTGTTTTTT	CASSRLAGATGELFF	NA	TRBV18	TRBD2	TRBJ2-2
TGTGCCAGTAGTCTTACGGGGGTTAATCAGCCCCAGCATTTT	CASSLTGVNQPQHF	NA	TRBV19	NA	TRBJ1-5
TGTGCCAGCAGCTTAGATTTCCGTTATCAGCCCCAGCATTTT	CASSLDFRYQPQHF	NA	TRBV7-2	NA	TRBJ1-5
TGTGCCAGCAGTTTAAAGAACCCAGCCTACAATGAGCAGTTCTTC	CASSLKNPAYNEQFF	NA	TRBV27	NA	TRBJ2-1
TGTGCCAGCAGCTTGGCAGGGGGAAGCTCCTACGAGCAGTACTTC	CASSLAGGSSYEQYF	NA	TRBV5-5	TRBD1	TRBJ2-7
TGCAGCGTTGACGCTCAGGGGAGCACAGATACGCAGTATTTT	CSVDAQGSTDTQYF	NA	TRBV29-1	NA	TRBJ2-3
TGCGCCAGCAGCCAGACAGGTCCCTACGAGCAGTACTTC	CASSQTGPYEQYF	NA	TRBV5-1	NA	TRBJ2-7
TGTGCCAGCAGCTCTAGAATAAGTGGCGGGGAGCTGTTTTTT	CASSSRISGGELFF	NA	TRBV11-3	NA	TRBJ2-2
TGTGCCAGTAGTATGGGACTAGCGAACTACGAGCAGTACTTC	CASSMGLANYEQYF	few	TRBV19	TRBD2	TRBJ2-7
TGTGCCAGCAGCATTCGGGCAGGGGATAACAATGAGCAGTTCTTC	CASSIRAGDNNEQFF	NA	TRBV11-3	NA	TRBJ2-1
TGTGCCAGCAGCCAAGGGCTAGCGTCGACCTACGAGCAGTACTTC	CASSQGLASTYEQYF	NA	TRBV3-1/TRBV3-2	NA	TRBJ2-7
TGTGCCACCAGTGACCCCAGGGGTGGGGGGGAGCTGTTTTTT	CATSDPRGGGELFF	NA	TRBV24-1	NA	TRBJ2-2
TGTGCCAGCAGTTTACCGAGACGAGGGTATGAGCAGTTCTTC	CASSLPRRGYEQFF	NA	TRBV28	NA	TRBJ2-1
TGTGCCAGCAGTTTATCAGGATCCGATCAGCCCCAGCATTTT	CASSLSGSDQPQHF	once	TRBV28	NA	TRBJ1-5
TGTGCCAGCAGCTTGGGCCTCAGAAGTTTAGGTGGCTACACCTTC	CASSLGLRSLGGYTF	NA	TRBV11-1	NA	TRBJ1-2
TGTGCCATCAGTGAGGGGACAGTTGGCAATCAGCCCCAGCATTTT	CAISEGTVGNQPQHF	NA	TRBV10-3	TRBD1	TRBJ1-5
TGTGCCAGCAGTTTAATGGAACAGCGGAATAATCAGCCCCAGCATTTT	CASSLMEQRNNQPQHF	NA	TRBV28	NA	TRBJ1-5
TGTGCCACCAGAGCAGGGGGCGGCGAGACCCAGTACTTC	CATRAGGGETQYF	NA	TRBV24-1	TRBD1	TRBJ2-5
TGTGCCAGCAGCCGGATCAAAAAAAGACTAGCGGGAGGGGGAGAGCAGTACTTC	CASSRIKKRLAGGGEQYF	NA	TRBV5-4	TRBD2	TRBJ2-7
TGTGCCAGCAGCTCCGGCCTAGCGGGTCCCTACGAGCAGTACTTC	CASSSGLAGPYEQYF	NA	TRBV13	TRBD2	TRBJ2-7
TGTGCCAGCGGGGTCCGGACAGGCTTCAAGACTGAAGCTTTCTTT	CASGVRTGFKTEAFF	NA	TRBV2	TRBD1	TRBJ1-1